The 25 T cell receptor beta chains below were found in one sample sequenced in a study of early T cells in non-severe SARS-CoV-2 infection. TCRdb reprocessed the 5' RACE reads with MiXCR, giving one entry per CDR3 protein. This sample has 70,000 to 90,000 distinct CDR3 sequences, with around 15% found just once. The specimen was whole blood. These receptors came from an adult who was a healthcare worker with PCR-confirmed SARS-CoV-2 infection or an uninfected control (not recorded which).

The rearrangement joins TRBV6-5 to TRBJ2-7, with 7 bases lining up with TRBD1. Trimming took 1 base from V and 8 from J; bases not matched to a gene: 5. This CDR3 is 13 amino acids long. Germline V lookup: CDR1 MNHEY, CDR2 SVGAGI. In DNA, the CDR3 is TGTGCCAGCAGTTACTTGGACAGGTCCAAGCAGTACTTC. It codes for CASSYLDRSKQYF.

V gene TRBV29-1 combines with J gene TRBJ2-7; D is possibly TRBD1 (6 bases). The CDR3 is 14 residues long. Germline V gene lookup returns CDR1 SQVTM and CDR2 ANQGSEA. Trimming removed 3 bases at V and 0 bases at J, with 12 bases between. The CDR3 is CSVDMTGLSYEQYF. CDR3 in DNA: TGCAGCGTTGATATGACAGGCCTCTCCTACGAGCAGTACTTC.

This chain links TRBV29-1 with TRBJ1-1; TRBD1 matches 7 bases. This CDR3 spans 11 amino acids. CDR1 and CDR2 from the germline V gene are SQVTM and ANQGSEA. Trimming removed 4 bases from V and 11 bases from J; junction bases left unmatched: 7. The DNA for the CDR3 is TGCAGCGTTGGAGACAGGGTCTTTGCTTTCTTT. Translation gives CSVGDRVFAFF.

This clonotype showed up many times. This sequence joins TRBV27 and TRBJ1-4; a weak D match, TRBD1 (5 bases). Per the germline V gene, CDR1 is MNHEY and CDR2 is SMNVEV (reference sequence). This CDR3 is built from 15 residues. V gave up 2 bases and J gave up 0 bases, with 7 bases separating them. This CDR3 is CASSLMTATNEKLFF. CDR3 in DNA: TGTGCCAGCAGTTTAATGACAGCAACTAATGAAAAACTGTTTTTT. The entire variable domain, with the rest obtained from reference TRBV27 and TRBJ1-4, is as follows: EAQVTQNPRYLITVTGKKLTVTCSQNMNHEYMSWYRQDPGLGLRQIYYSMNVEVTDKGDVPEGYKVSRKEKRNFPLILESPSPNQTSLYFCASSLMTATNEKLFFGSGTQLSVL.

This clonotype has just a few counts. The J gene is TRBJ2-7, the V gene TRBV27; weak D call: TRBD2 (6 bases). The CDR3 has 14 amino acids. Germline values: CDR1 MNHEY, CDR2 SMNVEV (reference sequence). The V end was cut by 3 bases, the J end by 0 bases, with 9 bases between. DNA of the CDR3: TGTGCCAGCAGTTTTTCCGGGAGCTCCTACGAGCAGTACTTC. This encodes CASSFSGSSYEQYF.

This clonotype was observed a handful of times. The junction does not match germline at one end; this may be a read error. The chain joins TRBV4-2 to TRBJ2-7, with D tentatively TRBD2 (6 bases). Germline V gives CDR1 LGHNA, CDR2 YNFKEQ. This CDR3 contains 17 residues. The CDR3 reads CVSSQEPAGRGSYEQYF. CDR3 nucleotides: TGTGTCAGCAGCCAAGAACCAGCCGGGAGAGGCTCCTACGAGCAGTACTTC.

The CDR3 here is CASSGPLAGSTGELFF. The CDR3 nucleotides are TGTGCCAGCAGCGGACCCCTAGCGGGGAGCACCGGGGAGCTGTTTTTT. J is TRBJ2-2 and V is TRBV9, with 9 bases aligning to TRBD2. Germline V gene lookup returns CDR1 SGDLS and CDR2 YYNGEE. V shed 3 bases and J 4 bases; nucleotides not matched to a gene: 7. The CDR3 is 16 residues long.

J is TRBJ2-4 and V is TRBV9; D gene ambiguous. V was trimmed by 3 bases and J by 0 bases, leaving 10 bases between them. Per the germline V gene, CDR1 is SGDLS and CDR2 is YYNGEE. CDR3 length: 15 residues. The chain's CDR3 is CASSAQPLAKNIQYF. CDR3 sequence (DNA): TGTGCCAGCAGCGCCCAGCCCTTAGCCAAAAACATTCAGTACTTC.

This clonotype was found a few times. This chain connects TRBV29-1 to TRBJ2-7; the D is unclear. This CDR3 is built from 11 residues. Looked up from germline, CDR1 is SQVTM and CDR2 is ANQGSEA. V was clipped by 3 bases and J by 3 bases, with 6 bases between them. The CDR3 region has the DNA TGCAGCGTTGATGGCGGCTACGAGCAGTACTTC. Translation gives CSVDGGYEQYF.

The rearrangement links TRBV30 to TRBJ1-1; perhaps TRBD1 as D (5 bases). The germline V gene has CDR1 GTSNPN and CDR2 SVGIG (reference sequence). With 1 base removed from V and 0 bases from J, the gap between germline ends came to 9 bases. This CDR3 comprises 14 residues. The CDR3 is CAWSADSLNTEAFF. DNA for the CDR3: TGTGCCTGGAGTGCAGACAGCCTGAACACTGAAGCTTTCTTT.

This clonotype was observed a handful of times. The chain combines TRBV7-2 with TRBJ2-5, with a possible D match to TRBD2 (6 bases). Deletions cut 2 bases from V and 5 bases from J, with 9 bases between. Looked up from germline, CDR1 is SGHTA and CDR2 is FQGNSA. CDR3 length: 13 residues. This chain's CDR3 is CASSLTAGETQYF. The CDR3 coding sequence is TGTGCCAGCAGCTTAACGGCGGGGGAGACCCAGTACTTC.

This clonotype was seen a handful of times. CDR3 residues: CASSYSRGTTDTQYF. CDR3 coding DNA: TGTGCCAGCAGTTACTCGAGAGGGACAACAGATACGCAGTATTTT. The chain is built from TRBV6-2 or TRBV6-3 and TRBJ2-3; perhaps TRBD1 as D (6 bases). This CDR3 has 15 amino acids. Trimming took 0 bases from V and 3 from J, leaving 10 bases between them. Germline lookup yields CDR1 MNHEY and CDR2 SVGEGT.

There are a few counts of this clonotype. This chain uses TRBV12-3 or TRBV12-4 with TRBJ1-1, with 11 bases identical to TRBD1. The length of the CDR3 is 14 residues. V lost 6 bases, J lost 5 bases, and 5 bases stayed unmatched. The chain's CDR3 is CASRRGQGETEAFF. The CDR3 coding sequence is TGTGCCAGCAGGAGGGGACAGGGGGAGACTGAAGCTTTCTTT.

Remarks on this clonotype: The junction shows a germline mismatch at one end, possibly a read error. J is TRBJ1-1 and V is TRBV6-6; D not certain. Germline CDR1 reads MNHNY; CDR2 reads SVGAGI (reference sequence). The CDR3 has 19 amino acids. CDR3 bases: TGTGCCAGCGGTTACTCGACGGGTGCTGGGAGAAGCGGAAACACTGAAGCTTTCTTT. Translating it yields CASGYSTGAGRSGNTEAFF.

The rearrangement uses TRBV4-1 and TRBJ2-3, with 13 bases fitting TRBD2. With V trimmed by 0 bases and J by 1 base, 1 base remained unmatched. The germline V gene encodes CDR1 MGHRA and CDR2 YSYEKL. The CDR3 is made up of 17 amino acids. The CDR3 DNA reads TGCGCCAGCAGCCAAGAGGGACTAGCGGGACGCACAGATACGCAGTATTTT. Encoded protein: CASSQEGLAGRTDTQYF.

The chain uses TRBV9 and TRBJ2-7, with D perhaps TRBD1 or TRBD2 (5 bases each). This CDR3 is built from 13 residues. The V gene lost 3 bases and the J gene lost 6 bases, with 13 bases spanning the gap. CDR1 and CDR2 (germline): SGDLS, YYNGEE. The CDR3 DNA sequence: TGTGCCAGCAGCGCGGGTGCAGGGAGCGAGCAGTACTTC. Translation gives CASSAGAGSEQYF.

The rearrangement uses TRBV7-2 and TRBJ2-4, with 8 bases fitting TRBD1. The CDR3 sequence is 19 residues long. CDR1 is SGHTA, CDR2 FQGNSA, per germline. Trimming cost V 2 bases and J 2 bases; bases outside gene matches: 14. In nucleotides, the CDR3 is TGTGCCAGCAGCTTATTTACCAGGACAGGGATGGTGACCAAAAACATTCAGTACTTC. Protein product: CASSLFTRTGMVTKNIQYF.

With regard to this clonotype: Germline and junction disagree at one end, which may indicate a read error. The chain links TRBV11-2 to TRBJ1-2, with TRBD1 as a possible D gene (6 bases). CDR1 SGHAT and CDR2 FQNNGV come from the germline V gene. The CDR3 runs 15 residues. The CDR3 nucleotides read TGTGCCAACAGCCCGCGGTCAGGGGAACCCTATGGCTACACCTTC. Its protein is CANSPRSGEPYGYTF.

J is TRBJ2-1 and V is TRBV6-1, with 9 bases matching TRBD2. The junction had 16 bases not matched to a gene; V was cut back by 7 bases and J by 12 bases. The CDR3 runs to 15 residues. The germline V gene encodes CDR1 MNHNS and CDR2 SASEGT. The CDR3 nucleotides read TGTGCCAGCATGACTCCGGGGACTAGCCGTTTTGTGCAGTTCTTC. Its translation: CASMTPGTSRFVQFF.

In its sample, this clonotype was seen once. The rearrangement links TRBV13 to TRBJ1-2, with 9 bases fitting TRBD1. The germline V gene has CDR1 PRHDT and CDR2 FYEKMQ (reference sequence). There are 15 residues in the CDR3. After removal of 0 bases from V and 7 bases from J, the junction contained 6 bases not matched to a gene. CDR3: CASSLGTGGERGYTF. In DNA form, the CDR3 reads TGTGCCAGCAGCTTAGGCACAGGGGGCGAGCGTGGCTACACCTTC.

The gene calls are TRBV9 and TRBJ2-7; no reliable D call. The CDR3 has 15 amino acids. Between the trimmed V and J ends, which lost 2 bases and 3 bases, there was a span of 15 bases. Germline V gene lookup returns CDR1 SGDLS and CDR2 YYNGEE. Here the CDR3 reads CASSVRSSPLYEQYF. The CDR3 nucleotides are TGTGCCAGCAGCGTCCGATCGAGCCCCCTCTACGAGCAGTACTTC.

The V call is TRBV6-2 or TRBV6-3, the J call TRBJ2-7; D is unclear. This CDR3 spans 12 amino acids. V lost 0 bases and J 5 bases, leaving 5 bases between the germline ends. CDR1 MNHEY and CDR2 SVGEGT come from the germline V gene. The CDR3, as DNA: TGTGCCAGCAGTTACTCGGCGAACGAGCAGTACTTC. Residues: CASSYSANEQYF.

J is TRBJ2-7 and V is TRBV19, with TRBD1 matching over 9 bases. V was pared by 5 bases and J by 5 bases, with 4 bases of the junction left unmatched. CDR1 is LNHDA, CDR2 SQIVND, per germline (reference sequence). This CDR3 contains 13 residues. For the CDR3, the DNA is TGTGCCAGTAGTCCCTGGACAGGGGACGAGCAGTACTTC. As protein: CASSPWTGDEQYF. Supplemented by reference TRBV19 and TRBJ2-7, the full variable domain reads DGGITQSPKYLFRKEGQNVTLSCEQNLNHDAMYWYRQDPGQGLRLIYYSQIVNDFQKGDIAEGYSVSREKKESFPLTVTSAQKNPTAFYLCASSPWTGDEQYFGPGTRLTVT.

The CDR3 DNA reads TGCGCCAGCAGCCAATCCGGGACAAACTATGGCTACACCTTC. Its translation is CASSQSGTNYGYTF. The rearrangement uses TRBV4-1 and TRBJ1-2; a weak D match, TRBD1 (6 bases). This CDR3 is built from 14 residues. The V end was cut by 2 bases, the J end by 2 bases, with 9 bases between. Per the germline V gene, CDR1 is MGHRA and CDR2 is YSYEKL.

This clonotype was found a few times. The V call is TRBV7-9, the J call TRBJ1-1; D is unresolved. The germline CDR1 and CDR2 sequences are SEHNR and FQNEAQ (reference sequence). The germline V and J ends were trimmed by 4 bases and 3 bases, with 6 bases remaining between them. The CDR3 loop spans 12 amino acids. This chain's CDR3 is CASSSGHTEAFF. The CDR3 DNA sequence: TGTGCCAGCAGCTCCGGGCACACTGAAGCTTTCTTT.